This section outlines one T cell receptor (beta chain) sequence together with its context. Specified time point: after neoadjuvant nivolumab, at surgical resection. Some clones are missing from TCRdb's copy, which holds only in-frame ones; the method was immunoSEQ multiplex PCR. The sample yields 37,000 or so clones, roughly 35% seen once. This entry belongs to a study of neoadjuvant anti-PD-1 for oral cavity cancer. The CDR3 runs to 16 residues. Deletions cut 0 bases from V and 7 bases from J, with 15 bases between. Per germline, CDR1 MNHEY and CDR2 SMNVEV (reference sequence). This chain joins TRBV27 and TRBJ1-4; D uncertain. The source material was tumor tissue, sampled after nivolumab (anti-PD-1) treatment. The origin of this receptor is a person aged 40-85 years with oral cavity squamous cell carcinoma. DNA of the CDR3: TGTGCCAGCAGTTTATCGATAACCAGCGCGGGTGAAAAACTGTTTTTT. This encodes CASSLSITSAGEKLFF.